One and the same sample provided the 26 T cell receptor beta chains below, sequenced in a study of cytomegalovirus exposure and HLA in healthy donors. It was with 60 Vbeta and 13 Jbeta primers that the PCR ran. Profiled with immunoSEQ multiplex PCR; TCRdb holds only in-frame clones, not every one. The data show approximately 85,000 clones, around 62% seen once. Material: PBMCs. These receptors were taken from a woman aged 25 to 45 in good health and CMV-seropositive.

This chain connects TRBV18 to TRBJ2-3, with 7 positions matching TRBD2. The CDR3 sequence is 14 residues long. The germline CDR1 and CDR2 sequences are KGHSH and LQKENI. The ends lost 3 bases at V and 5 bases at J; junction bases unmatched: 5. For the CDR3, the DNA is TGTGCCAGCTCACCGAGCGGGGCCCAAGATACGCAGTATTTT. Protein: CASSPSGAQDTQYF.

Turning to this clone: At one boundary the junction diverges from the germline segment, which might be a read error. V gene TRBV7-7 combines with J gene TRBJ2-5; 15 positions agree with TRBD2. This CDR3 is built from 17 residues. Germline CDR1 reads SSHAT; CDR2 reads FNYEAQ (reference sequence). The CDR3 DNA follows: TGTGCTAGCAGCTTTGGACTAGCGGGGGGGCCGCGAGAGACCCAGTACTTC. Protein: CASSFGLAGGPRETQYF.

This chain joins TRBV15 and TRBJ2-7; the D gene is possibly TRBD1 (6 bases). V shed 3 bases and J shed 0 bases, with 9 bases lying between them. Per germline, CDR1 LNHNV and CDR2 YYDKDF (reference sequence). CDR3 length equals 14 residues. CDR3 in DNA: TGTGCCACCAGCAGTGACAGGAGCTCCTACGAGCAGTACTTC. It codes for CATSSDRSSYEQYF. Based on the CDR3 plus reference TRBV15 and TRBJ2-7, the full variable domain is DAMVIQNPRYQVTQFGKPVTLSCSQTLNHNVMYWYQQKSSQAPKLLFHYYDKDFNNEADTPDNFQSRRPNTSFCFLDIRSPGLGDTAMYLCATSSDRSSYEQYFGPGTRLTVT.

The chain is built from TRBV7-9 and TRBJ1-4, with D possibly TRBD1 on 5 matching bases. CDR1 is SEHNR and CDR2 is FQNEAQ in the germline V gene (reference sequence). The CDR3 runs 11 residues. Trimming cost V 4 bases and J 13 bases, with 10 bases left between them. The CDR3 coding sequence is TGTGCCAGCAGCTACAACGGGGGACTGTTTTTT. Translated: CASSYNGGLFF.

This clone showed up just a few times. The gene calls are TRBV19 and TRBJ1-1; maybe TRBD1 (5 bases). CDR1 and CDR2 from the germline V gene are LNHDA and SQIVND (reference sequence). Trimming shortened V by 4 bases and J by 0 bases, and 6 bases separated the two germline ends. CDR3 size: 13 residues. The CDR3: CASSRQLNTEAFF. Here the CDR3 DNA reads TGTGCCAGTAGTAGACAGCTGAACACTGAAGCTTTCTTT.

V and J are TRBV28 and TRBJ1-1; 7 positions agree with TRBD1. CDR1 and CDR2 (germline): MDHEN, SYDVKM. The V and J ends lost 10 bases and 11 bases, in that order; junction bases with no gene match: 10. The CDR3 covers 11 residues. CDR3 loop: CAISTGFIAFF. CDR3 nucleotides: TGTGCCATATCGACAGGGTTTATCGCTTTCTTT.

DNA of the CDR3: TGTGCCAGCAGGGACAGGAGCTCCTACAATGAGCAGTTCTTC. Its translation: CASRDRSSYNEQFF. The chain employs TRBV2 and TRBJ2-1; 7 bases line up with TRBD1. CDR3 length equals 14 residues. Per germline, CDR1 SNHLY and CDR2 FYNNEI. With 6 bases clipped from V and 0 bases from J, the junction kept 2 bases outside the gene matches.

This clone was counted a few times. The chain has TRBV2 and TRBJ2-1, with D tentatively TRBD2 (5 bases). The CDR3 contains 16 residues. Trimming took 3 bases from V and 3 from J, leaving 15 bases between them. Germline-derived CDR1 and CDR2 are SNHLY and FYNNEI. In DNA form, the CDR3 reads TGTGCCAGCAGTGACTCACTAGTTCTGATCTACAATGAGCAGTTCTTC. Residues: CASSDSLVLIYNEQFF. Complete variable domain (other parts from reference TRBV2 and TRBJ2-1): EPEVTQTPSHQVTQMGQEVILRCVPISNHLYFYWYRQILGQKVEFLVSFYNNEISEKSEIFDDQFSVERPDGSNFTLKIRSTKLEDSAMYFCASSDSLVLIYNEQFFGPGTRLTVL.

This chain connects TRBV5-5 to TRBJ2-3; TRBD2 agrees at 8 bases. The CDR3 totals 15 residues. CDR1 and CDR2 from the germline V gene are SGHKS and YYEKEE (reference sequence). The J segment lost 6 bases and the V segment lost 0 bases, leaving 6 bases of the junction unmatched. DNA for the CDR3: TGTGCCAGCAGCTTGGGCGGGGGGCTGGCGGATACGCAGTATTTT. Its protein is CASSLGGGLADTQYF.

A few counts support this clone. The chain couples TRBV9 to TRBJ2-5; perhaps TRBD2 as D (5 bases). This CDR3 region has 15 residues. V lost 4 bases, J lost 4 bases, and 17 bases lay in between. From germline, CDR1 is SGDLS and CDR2 YYNGEE. CDR3 in amino acids: CASSPGFGVLETQYF. The CDR3 nucleotides are TGTGCCAGCAGCCCGGGGTTTGGGGTTCTAGAGACCCAGTACTTC.

This clone was detected only a few times. The chain links TRBV5-1 to TRBJ2-5; 7 nucleotides align to TRBD2. Per the germline V gene, CDR1 is SGHRS and CDR2 is YFSETQ. The ends lost 4 bases at V and 1 base at J; junction bases unmatched: 4. This CDR3 is built from 14 residues. In DNA form, the CDR3 reads TGCGCCAGCAGCCTACTAGCGTCCCAAGAGACCCAGTACTTC. It yields the protein CASSLLASQETQYF. The full variable domain, rest sourced from reference TRBV5-1 and TRBJ2-5, is KAGVTQTPRYLIKTRGQQVTLSCSPISGHRSVSWYQQTPGQGLQFLFEYFSETQRNKGNFPGRFSGRQFSNSRSEMNVSTLELGDSALYLCASSLLASQETQYFGPGTRLLVL.

The rearrangement uses TRBV10-3 and TRBJ1-6; perhaps TRBD1 as D (5 bases). In germline, CDR1 is ENHRY, CDR2 SYGVKD. The V gene lost 4 bases and the J gene lost 6 bases, with 13 bases spanning the gap. The CDR3 extends over 15 amino acids. The CDR3 reads CAISATDFFNSPLHF. The CDR3 DNA sequence: TGTGCCATCAGTGCGACAGATTTTTTTAATTCACCCCTCCACTTT.

J is TRBJ2-1 and V is TRBV10-3; D is perhaps TRBD2 (6 bases). The CDR3 covers 15 residues. The germline gives CDR1 ENHRY, CDR2 SYGVKD. V lost 4 bases and J lost 10, with 20 bases in between. The CDR3 loop is CAISAGGLRRGEQFF. The CDR3 DNA follows: TGTGCCATCAGTGCCGGGGGACTCCGTCGAGGAGAGCAGTTCTTC.

This clone came up a few times. This chain links TRBV5-8 with TRBJ2-1; TRBD2 might be the D (6 bases). This CDR3 is 15 amino acids long. V gave up 4 bases and J gave up 2 bases, with 13 bases separating them. Germline V lookup: CDR1 SGHTS, CDR2 YDEGEE. CDR3 region: CASSPGLRPYNEQFF. The CDR3 DNA is TGTGCCAGCAGCCCGGGACTTCGACCCTACAATGAGCAGTTCTTC.

The chain uses TRBV2 and TRBJ2-7; 11 bases line up with TRBD2. Germline CDR1 SNHLY, CDR2 FYNNEI. The CDR3 sequence is 14 residues long. Unmatched junction bases numbered 7, after V lost 7 bases and J lost 5 bases. The CDR3 DNA reads as TGTGCCAGCACCCCTAGCGGGGGGCGGAACGAGCAGTACTTC. Protein product: CASTPSGGRNEQYF.

CDR3 loop: CASSLQGSQPQHF. The CDR3 DNA is TGTGCCAGCTCCCTACAGGGGTCTCAGCCCCAGCATTTT. V is TRBV18 and J is TRBJ1-5, with 7 bases fitting TRBD1. V shed 6 bases and J 6 bases; nucleotides not matched to a gene: 5. Germline values: CDR1 KGHSH, CDR2 LQKENI. CDR3 length: 13 amino acids.

The V and J genes are TRBV5-1 and TRBJ1-1; TRBD1 might be the D (5 bases). This CDR3 is 12 amino acids long. Deletions cut 2 bases from V and 5 bases from J, with 7 bases between. The V gene's germline CDR1 is SGHRS and CDR2 YFSETQ. The CDR3 sequence: CASSFKGTEAFF. CDR3 sequence (DNA): TGCGCCAGCAGCTTTAAGGGGACTGAAGCTTTCTTT.

V usage is TRBV5-1 and J usage is TRBJ2-2; 12 bases map to TRBD2. Trimming at V came to 0 bases and at J to 4 bases, leaving 4 bases not matched to a gene. The length of the CDR3 is 17 residues. In germline, CDR1 is SGHRS, CDR2 YFSETQ. CDR3 nucleotide sequence: TGCGCCAGCAGCTTGGTGCTACTAGCGGGGGGCACCGGGGAGCTGTTTTTT. Amino acids: CASSLVLLAGGTGELFF.

This chain joins TRBV6-1 and TRBJ1-6, with D uncertain. CDR1 is MNHNS and CDR2 is SASEGT in the germline V gene. V was trimmed by 5 bases and J by 14 bases, leaving 22 bases between them. This CDR3 spans 15 amino acids. The CDR3 loop is CASSLRQAGLWALHF. In DNA, the CDR3 is TGTGCCAGCAGTCTCAGGCAGGCAGGTCTGTGGGCCCTCCACTTT.

The chain carries TRBV5-1 and TRBJ2-3, with D perhaps TRBD1 (5 bases). Deletions cut 6 bases from V and 2 bases from J, with 10 bases between. Germline V CDR1 and CDR2: SGHRS, YFSETQ. CDR3 length: 13 residues. CDR3 sequence reads: CASTWTTTDTQYF. DNA for the CDR3: TGCGCCAGCACCTGGACAACCACAGATACGCAGTATTTT.

The V gene is TRBV2, the J gene TRBJ2-3, with 8 nucleotides matching TRBD2. Germline lookup yields CDR1 SNHLY and CDR2 FYNNEI. V shed 9 bases, J shed 0 bases, and the junction held 8 bases outside the gene matches. The CDR3 covers 15 residues. As DNA, the CDR3 is TGTGCCAGTACTCGGGAGGGGACTAGCACAGATACGCAGTATTTT. Translation gives CASTREGTSTDTQYF.

The J gene is TRBJ2-3, the V gene TRBV11-2; 8 bases fit TRBD2. Germline CDR1 and CDR2: SGHAT and FQNNGV. Trimming took 4 bases from V and 4 from J; bases not matched to a gene: 7. The CDR3 contains 15 residues. Here the CDR3 reads CASSYLGGAADTQYF. The CDR3 DNA reads as TGTGCCAGCAGCTATCTCGGGGGGGCAGCAGATACGCAGTATTTT.

Comments on this clone: At one of its ends the junction is not consistent with the germline gene, which may arise from a read error. The V gene is TRBV2, the J gene TRBJ1-2, with TRBD1 matching over 10 bases. CDR1 is SNHLY, CDR2 FYNNEI, per germline. The CDR3 spans 14 residues. CDR3: CASSGQGANSGYPF. The CDR3 DNA sequence: TGTGCCAGCAGTGGACAGGGGGCGAATAGTGGCTACCCCTTC.

The chain joins TRBV18 to TRBJ2-3, with D perhaps matching TRBD2 (6 bases). The V and J ends lost 3 bases and 2 bases respectively, with 12 bases between them. Germline CDR1 reads KGHSH; CDR2 reads LQKENI. This CDR3 comprises 15 residues. The DNA of the CDR3 is TGTGCCAGCTCACCGGACGGAGGGGTCACAGATACGCAGTATTTT. Protein product: CASSPDGGVTDTQYF.

The J gene is TRBJ2-7, the V gene TRBV27; D uncertain. The CDR3 is made up of 13 amino acids. The V gene lost 4 bases and the J gene lost 0 bases, with 7 bases spanning the gap. CDR1 MNHEY and CDR2 SMNVEV come from the germline V gene (reference sequence). For the CDR3, the DNA is TGTGCCAGCAGTTCCCTTAACTCCTACGAGCAGTACTTC. It codes for CASSSLNSYEQYF.

The V and J genes are TRBV4-2 and TRBJ1-2; 12 bases map to TRBD1. The CDR3 loop spans 15 amino acids. Per germline, CDR1 LGHNA and CDR2 YNFKEQ. The V segment lost 0 bases and the J segment 8 bases; nucleotides outside the gene matches: 4. This CDR3 is CASSQEGQGAKGYTF. CDR3 DNA sequence: TGTGCCAGCAGCCAAGAGGGACAGGGGGCGAAAGGCTACACCTTC.